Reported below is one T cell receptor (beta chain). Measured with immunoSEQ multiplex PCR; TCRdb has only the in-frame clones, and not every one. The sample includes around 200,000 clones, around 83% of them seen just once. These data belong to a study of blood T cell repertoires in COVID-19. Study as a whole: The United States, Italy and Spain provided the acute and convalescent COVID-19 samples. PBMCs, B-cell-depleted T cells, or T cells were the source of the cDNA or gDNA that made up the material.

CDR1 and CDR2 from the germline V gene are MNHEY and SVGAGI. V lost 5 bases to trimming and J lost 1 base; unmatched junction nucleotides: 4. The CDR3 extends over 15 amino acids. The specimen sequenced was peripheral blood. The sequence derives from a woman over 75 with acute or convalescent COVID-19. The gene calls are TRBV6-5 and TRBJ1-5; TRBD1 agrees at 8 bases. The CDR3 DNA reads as TGTGCCAGCAGTCCGCGGACAGGGAGCAATCAGCCCCAGCATTTT. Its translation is CASSPRTGSNQPQHF.